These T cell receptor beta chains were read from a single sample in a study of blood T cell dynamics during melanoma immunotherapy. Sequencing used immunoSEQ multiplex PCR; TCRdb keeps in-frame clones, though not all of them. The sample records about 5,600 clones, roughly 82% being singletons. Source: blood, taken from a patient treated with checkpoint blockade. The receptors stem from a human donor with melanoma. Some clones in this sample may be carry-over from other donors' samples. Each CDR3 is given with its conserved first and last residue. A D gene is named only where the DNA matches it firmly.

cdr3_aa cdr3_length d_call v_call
CASSRQTGASTEAFF 15 TRBD1 TRBV28
CAWRGQGAREQYF 13 TRBD1 TRBV30
CASTLAGGNNEQFF 14 TRBD2 TRBV5-1
CASSRGQGNDEQYF 14 TRBD1 TRBV5-1
CATSRDFGGEQFF 13 . TRBV15
CAISSSGANVLTF 13 . TRBV10-3
CATSSRRTGTNQPQHF 16 TRBD1 TRBV15
CASRGGATYEQYF 13 . TRBV19
CASSLTGGGQPQHF 14 . TRBV7-2
CASSQEWGNSNQPQHF 16 . TRBV4-2
CASSLDPGGLTEAFF 15 . TRBV5-4
CASSPSTGASGNTIYF 16 . TRBV5-1
CASSTGTGAYEQYF 14 TRBD1 TRBV5-1
CASSAAGTSGNGEQFF 16 TRBD2 TRBV5-1
CASSRTGEGNTIYF 14 TRBD1 TRBV5-5
CAISESGTANTEAFF 15 . TRBV10-3
CSVEDRGSYGYTF 13 TRBD1 TRBV29-1
CAWRVLRGRDTEAFF 15 . TRBV30
CASSYGLAGDIAQYF 15 TRBD2 TRBV5-1
CASSPRQNTGELFF 14 . TRBV11-3
CASSYEEAFF 10 . TRBV6-5
CASRIGTLSGNTIYF 15 . TRBV27
CASSTGTSGPYPKFF 15 TRBD2 TRBV6-5
CASSLWGPLQPQHF 14 . TRBV5-8
CASSPVRETQYF 12 . TRBV6-5
CASSDTGAPKETQYF 15 . TRBV6-1
CASLRDRGVGTYEQYF 16 TRBD1 TRBV7-2
CASTDVGGRGYYEQYF 16 TRBD1 TRBV5-1
CASSLIGTDTQYF 13 . TRBV5-1
CASSGTSGGNTDTQYF 16 TRBD2 TRBV9
CASSFVQGHDEQYF 14 TRBD1 TRBV28
CASSYSRGEDIQYF 14 . TRBV6-6
CASSIDRGHPGAFF 14 . TRBV19
CASTSTGDTKYEQYF 15 TRBD1 TRBV11-2
CASSEALGGTESPLHF 16 . TRBV6-1
CASSPEGYEQYF 12 . TRBV18
CASRRGLAEVNEQFF 15 . TRBV6-1
CASSHGRLTDTQYF 14 . TRBV5-6
CASSREASGTDTQYF 15 . TRBV6-4
CASSTSGGGETQYF 14 . TRBV6-6
CASSTGRASYEQYF 14 . TRBV6-6
CASSWDRALNSPLHF 15 TRBD1 TRBV5-8
CASSYGRLYEQYF 13 . TRBV6-5
CASSSRLAPNEQFF 14 TRBD2 TRBV19
CASSLVWDRNNSPLHF 16 TRBD1 TRBV7-8
CASSPPSPAGAYEQYF 16 TRBD2 TRBV18
CAISEGTSGSREQFF 15 TRBD2 TRBV10-3
CASSGTGSGELFF 13 . TRBV10-1
CASSFMDRLATEAFF 15 TRBD1 TRBV9
CASSIAGSSYEQYF 14 . TRBV19